This entry lists 14 T cell receptor beta chains sequenced from one sample in a study of control samples from healthy donors and cancer patients. The protocol was immunoSEQ multiplex PCR, while the TCRdb copy is restricted to in-frame clones and leaves out a portion. The table lists fewer than 200,000 clones, around nine tenths of them singletons. Sequencing was done on a sample of blood. The receptors shown here come from a man younger than 40 in good health.

This clone came up a few times. The rearrangement joins TRBV19 to TRBJ1-6, with D uncertain. Germline V gene lookup returns CDR1 LNHDA and CDR2 SQIVND (reference sequence). The length of the CDR3 is 13 residues. V was pared by 10 bases and J by 3 bases, with 10 bases between. The CDR3 region is CATAGRYNSPLHF. CDR3 nucleotide sequence: TGTGCCACCGCGGGTCGCTATAATTCACCCCTCCACTTT.

This clone appeared many times. The chain joins TRBV29-1 to TRBJ1-6; D is uncertain. The V gene's germline CDR1 is SQVTM and CDR2 ANQGSEA. V was clipped by 4 bases and J by 5 bases, with 9 bases between them. The CDR3 contains 13 residues. Here the CDR3 DNA reads TGCAGCGTTGCCAGTTCGAATAATTCACCCCTCCACTTT. Residues: CSVASSNNSPLHF.

This clone was recorded only once. V and J are TRBV2 and TRBJ1-5; D perhaps matches TRBD1 (6 bases). With 4 bases removed from V and 5 bases from J, the gap between germline ends came to 9 bases. Germline loops: CDR1 SNHLY, CDR2 FYNNEI. The CDR3 is 13 residues long. In DNA form, the CDR3 reads TGTGCCAGCAGTGCACACAGGGATCAGCCCCAGCATTTT. This gives the protein CASSAHRDQPQHF.

V is TRBV5-6 and J is TRBJ1-2; TRBD1 is a possible D gene (5 bases). The CDR3 is 12 residues long. CDR1 and CDR2 from the germline V gene are SGHDT and YYEEEE. With 7 bases removed from V and 8 bases from J, the gap between germline ends came to 15 bases. For the CDR3, the DNA is TGTGCCAGCTCATGGGGGGAAGTGGGCTACACCTTC. Protein sequence: CASSWGEVGYTF.

V usage is TRBV2 and J usage is TRBJ1-2; D unclear. The CDR3 covers 15 residues. V was shortened by 2 bases and J by 2 bases, with 12 bases between the two germline ends. Germline CDR1 and CDR2: SNHLY and FYNNEI. The CDR3 DNA sequence: TGTGCCAGCAGTGAAAGGGCCGGACGGAACTATGGCTACACCTTC. Its protein is CASSERAGRNYGYTF.

The sample holds a few counts of this clone. The CDR3 region has the DNA TGTGCCAGCAGTTTCTCGGGACTAGCGGGAGACGAGCAGTACTTC. This gives the protein CASSFSGLAGDEQYF. This chain links TRBV28 with TRBJ2-7, with TRBD2 matching 14 bases. CDR3 size: 15 residues. The J segment lost 5 bases and the V segment lost 3 bases, leaving 3 bases of the junction unmatched. The germline V gene encodes CDR1 MDHEN and CDR2 SYDVKM. The whole variable domain, remainder taken from reference TRBV28 and TRBJ2-7, is DVKVTQSSRYLVKRTGEKVFLECVQDMDHENMFWYRQDPGLGLRLIYFSYDVKMKEKGDIPEGYSVSREKKERFSLILESASTNQTSMYLCASSFSGLAGDEQYFGPGTRLTVT.

Written as DNA, the CDR3 is TGTGCCTGGAGCAGGGGGCTTTTAGATGAGCAGTTCTTC. This gives the protein CAWSRGLLDEQFF. This sequence joins TRBV30 and TRBJ2-1; TRBD1 agrees at 8 bases. With V trimmed by 3 bases and J by 8 bases, 6 bases remained unmatched. This CDR3 is built from 13 residues. Germline V CDR1 and CDR2: GTSNPN, SVGIG (reference sequence).

The V call is TRBV18, the J call TRBJ1-3, with 7 bases fitting TRBD1. The CDR3 contains 15 residues. The V and J ends lost 6 bases and 0 bases, in that order; junction bases with no gene match: 5. Germline V gene data show CDR1 as KGHSH and CDR2 as LQKENI. The CDR3 region is CASSPGQNSGNTIYF. In DNA form, the CDR3 reads TGTGCCAGCTCTCCGGGACAGAACTCTGGAAACACCATATATTTT.

This clone appeared a single time. This chain connects TRBV24-1 to TRBJ2-3; TRBD1 or TRBD2 may be the D gene (7 bases each). Germline CDR1 KGHDR, CDR2 SFDVKD. V was cut by 3 bases and J by 2 bases, with 14 bases left in between. This CDR3 has 16 amino acids. The CDR3 DNA is TGTGCCACCAGTGATCCCAGGGGGGGGATCACAGATACGCAGTATTTT. It translates to CATSDPRGGITDTQYF.

The rearrangement uses TRBV7-2 and TRBJ2-7, with D maybe TRBD1 (6 bases). Germline V gene lookup returns CDR1 SGHTA and CDR2 FQGNSA. The CDR3 has 14 residues. Between the trimmed V and J ends, which lost 5 bases and 5 bases, there was a span of 16 bases. This chain's CDR3 is CASSPPWGLNEQYF. As DNA, the CDR3 is TGTGCCAGCAGCCCCCCTTGGGGGCTCAACGAGCAGTACTTC.

In DNA, the CDR3 is TGTGCCACCAGTGACGACAGGGCCCGCCGGGAGCTGTTTTTT. Translation: CATSDDRARRELFF. J is TRBJ2-2 and V is TRBV24-1; 7 bases map to TRBD1. This CDR3 is built from 14 residues. Germline CDR1 is KGHDR and CDR2 is SFDVKD. The ends lost 4 bases at V and 9 bases at J; junction bases unmatched: 7.

The chain carries TRBV12-3 or TRBV12-4 and TRBJ1-5; the D gene is possibly TRBD1 (6 bases). CDR3 length: 13 residues. Trimming pared 6 bases from V and 7 bases from J, leaving 13 bases between. CDR3: CASRGGWGQPQHF. The CDR3 coding sequence is TGTGCCAGCAGAGGGGGATGGGGGCAGCCCCAGCATTTT.

V usage is TRBV4-2 and J usage is TRBJ1-4, with no clear D. This CDR3 has 17 residues. Trimming pared 1 base from V and 6 bases from J, leaving 18 bases between. CDR1 and CDR2 (germline): LGHNA, YNFKEQ. This chain's CDR3 is CASSQGPGSSGDEKLFF. CDR3 sequence (DNA): TGTGCCAGCAGCCAAGGTCCTGGATCCTCCGGAGATGAAAAACTGTTTTTT.

The chain employs TRBV13 and TRBJ2-5; TRBD1 is a possible D gene (6 bases). Trimming took 6 bases from V and 4 from J, leaving 15 bases between them. The germline CDR1 and CDR2 sequences are PRHDT and FYEKMQ (reference sequence). The length of the CDR3 is 14 residues. DNA for the CDR3: TGTGCCAGCAGGCTTACAGGGTGGGGAGAGACCCAGTACTTC. Translation gives CASRLTGWGETQYF.